This record covers a single TCR beta chain. Its matching antigen is unknown. This sample stems from a study of Ad26.COV2.S vaccination and SARS-CoV-2 variants. Across the study: Ad26.COV2.S arm of COV1001 included the donor. Study-wide findings and caveats: It was vaccine recipients, not placebo recipients, who had the higher spike-specific TCR breadth.

With 3 bases removed from V and 5 bases from J, the gap between germline ends came to 19 bases. The germline V gene encodes CDR1 LNHDA and CDR2 SQIVND (reference sequence). CDR3 size: 16 residues. The assay was immunoSEQ multiplex PCR, and TCRdb's table has in-frame clones only and misses some. This sample yields about 350,000 clones, of which about 88% are seen a single time; around 6.4% belongs to the top ten. Treatment noted: some 19 received Ad26.COV2.S at low or high dose, single or two shots; 5 received placebo; per-sample allocation not given. The samples date from day 63 after the first vaccine or placebo injection.

The source is a person between 18 and 65 years old who received the Ad26.COV2.S COVID-19 vaccine or a placebo. The chain has TRBV19 and TRBJ1-1; D is perhaps TRBD1 (5 bases). The sequenced sample was peripheral blood, obtained in a trial of Ad26.COV2.S vaccine versus placebo. The CDR3 nucleotides are TGTGCCAGTAGTATCCGGGACGGAAGCATTGAGACTGAAGCTTTCTTT. This codes for CASSIRDGSIETEAFF.